This T cell receptor beta chain was sequenced in a study of T cell responses to AZD1222 COVID-19 vaccine (dated by TCRdb to the early 2020s). Regarding the study in general: TCR sequencing was performed for over 230 trial participants, of whom about 200 were given two doses of AZD1222 and around 26 were given two doses of MenACWY control vaccine. Trial participants were enrolled by age into subgroups of 18-55, 56-69 and 70-plus years, and around 150, 28 and 57 TCR-sequenced participants, respectively, were included in these subgroups.

The time point label for this specimen denotes: about 28 days (+/-7) after the second vaccine dose. What the treatment or condition label conveys for this sample: meningococcal conjugate vaccine given as trial control. The vaccinee samples were drawn from two UK trials, COV001 and COV002, one of which was a single-blind randomized controlled phase 2/3 trial testing AZD1222 (ChAdOx1 nCoV-19) in healthy adults. For TCRbeta chain sequencing, PBMC samples were collected from trial participants at day 0 and at day 28 after the second dose. The CDR3 regions of human TCRbeta chains were analyzed by immunosequencing. Regarding the original processing steps: TCRs in the repertoires were compared against a reference library of SARS-CoV-2-specific TCRs that had been generated with the MIRA antigen-specificity platform. Breadth was defined as the fraction of unique TCRs that were SARS-CoV-2-associated. Depth was defined as the fraction of total T cells that were SARS-CoV-2-associated. Each spike-specific TCR was assigned to its reactive spike region and to a CD4 or CD8 class using the MIRA data. Log10-transformed breadth and depth values were compared by one-way ANOVA with Sidak's multiple comparisons tests. TCRdb provides this immuneACCESS table in a form limited to in-frame rearrangements. Some clones are lacking; in checked studies, under half of them reflect an unresolved V gene, and why the rest are absent is not known. D and trimming come from the DNA, and the V and J calls and clone size come from that table. The sample yields more than 100,000 clones; 75% to 85% were counted once. The ten largest clones capture roughly 8.7% of the sample.

Details on this clone: The specificity of this receptor is unknown. Per-nucleotide qualities are absent, and no much larger clonotype sits a single base away.

General findings and caveats noted by the study authors: Most participants were white British and females outnumbered males, and the authors suggested that clonal diversity may have been underestimated. The vaccine-associated CD4 TCRs covered the entire spike protein, and the dominant responses fell in regions 160-218 and 743-854. Conclusions about previously exposed vaccinees are limited because only 6 or 7 AZD1222 recipients were SARS-CoV-2 seropositive at baseline. The 56-69-year group was small, and its depth increase did not reach significance, likely because of low power. Spike-specific TCR breadth and depth rose significantly after two AZD1222 doses compared with day 0 and with MenACWY recipients. Because no day 14 peak-response samples were available, the repertoires could be characterized only after the peak T cell response. Epitopes outside the regions mutated in the B.1.351 and B.1.1.7 variants were reportedly recognized by nearly half of the unique spike-specific TCRs.

At the junction V is shortened by 5 bases and J by 5 bases, with 11 bases in between. CDR1 MNHEY and CDR2 SMNVEV are derived from the germline V gene (reference sequence). The CDR3 measures 13 amino acids from cysteine to phenylalanine. The DNA shown is the 39-base CDR3, in frame from base 1. This TCR was sampled from an adult who received the MenACWY meningococcal vaccine as a control. Here the chain combines TRBV27 and TRBJ2-3, with no D gene named confidently. This material consisted of peripheral blood, taken 28 days after the second dose of the MenACWY control vaccine. CDR3 sequence: CASSGWRRDTQYF. In nucleotides, the sequence is TGTGCCAGCAGTGGGTGGCGGCGAGATACGCAGTATTTT.